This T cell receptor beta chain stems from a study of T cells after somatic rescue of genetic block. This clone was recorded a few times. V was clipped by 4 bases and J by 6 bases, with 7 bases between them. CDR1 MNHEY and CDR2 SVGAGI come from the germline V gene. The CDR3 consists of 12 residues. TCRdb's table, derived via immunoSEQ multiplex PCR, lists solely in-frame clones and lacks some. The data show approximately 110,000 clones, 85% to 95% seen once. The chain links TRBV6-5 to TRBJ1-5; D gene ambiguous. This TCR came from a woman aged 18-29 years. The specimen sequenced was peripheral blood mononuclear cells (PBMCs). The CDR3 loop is CASSSPPQPQHF. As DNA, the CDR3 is TGTGCCAGCAGTTCCCCCCCTCAGCCCCAGCATTTT.